These T cell receptor beta chains were read from a single sample in a study of shared clonotypes between healthy human individuals. Here immunoSEQ multiplex PCR was the method, and the copy in TCRdb shows in-frame clones only, minus some. This table holds 2,500,000 or so clones, less than 95% found once. Sequenced sample: naive CD4+ T cells from PBMCs. These receptors all stem from a man between 18 and 35 years old in good health. Some clones in this sample may be carry-over from other donors' samples. The CDR3 runs from the conserved cysteine through the conserved F or W. A D gene is named only where the DNA matches it firmly. The size field is filled for only some rows; it gives once, few, many or a size class.

TRBV5-4	-	-	TRBJ2-1	14	CASSPGGGNNEQFF	TGTGCCAGCAGCCCCGGGGGCGGGAACAATGAGCAGTTCTTC
TRBV4-1	-	-	TRBJ1-5	15	CASSHAGRGWQPQHF	TGCGCCAGCAGCCATGCGGGGAGGGGGTGGCAGCCCCAGCATTTT
TRBV5-1	-	-	TRBJ1-1	14	CASSFGGLNTEAFF	TGCGCCAGCAGCTTTGGCGGACTCAACACTGAAGCTTTCTTT
TRBV29-1	TRBD1	few	TRBJ1-1	15	CSVEGTGGWNTEAFF	TGCAGCGTTGAAGGGACAGGGGGCTGGAACACTGAAGCTTTCTTT
TRBV28	TRBD2	-	TRBJ2-7	12	CASSGRLGEQYF	TGTGCCAGTAGCGGGAGATTGGGGGAGCAGTACTTC
TRBV7-2	-	-	TRBJ1-1	16	CASSLAGSVMNTEAFF	TGTGCCAGCAGCTTAGCGGGTTCAGTAATGAACACTGAAGCTTTCTTT
TRBV5-1	-	-	TRBJ1-5	15	CASRPDVSRGQPQHF	TGCGCCAGCAGGCCCGACGTGTCTCGGGGTCAGCCCCAGCATTTT
TRBV7-2	-	-	TRBJ1-5	16	CASSLGLQAGNQPQHF	TGTGCCAGCAGCTTAGGACTTCAAGCAGGGAATCAGCCCCAGCATTTT
TRBV20-1	-	-	TRBJ2-5	11	CSAPPRETQYF	TGCAGTGCCCCACCAAGGGAGACCCAGTACTTC
TRBV4-2	-	-	TRBJ2-3	16	CASTKGGEGQADTQYF	TGTGCCAGCACAAAGGGGGGGGAGGGCCAAGCAGATACGCAGTATTTT
TRBV11-3	-	once	TRBJ1-1	17	CASSLDSRGLVNTEAFF	TGTGCCAGCAGCTTAGATTCCCGGGGTTTGGTGAACACTGAAGCTTTCTTT
TRBV27	-	once	TRBJ1-2	14	CASSLRPDIFGYTF	TGTGCCAGCAGTTTGCGTCCGGACATATTTGGCTACACCTTC
TRBV11-3	-	few	TRBJ1-1	13	CASSFRRHTEAFF	TGTGCCAGCAGCTTTCGGCGACACACTGAAGCTTTCTTT
TRBV11-2	-	-	TRBJ1-2	16	CASSLDGAPTMSGYTF	TGTGCCAGCAGCTTAGACGGCGCCCCCACTATGAGTGGCTACACCTTC
TRBV14	TRBD1	-	TRBJ2-7	16	CASSSRHWTGTYEQYF	TGTGCCAGCAGCTCAAGGCATTGGACAGGGACCTACGAGCAGTACTTC
TRBV7-7	TRBD1	-	TRBJ2-1	15	CASSLGQGGYNEQFF	TGTGCCAGCAGCTTAGGACAGGGGGGCTACAATGAGCAGTTCTTC
TRBV10-1	-	once	TRBJ2-2	13	CASSTGQTGELFF	TGCGCCAGCAGTACCGGACAGACCGGGGAGCTGTTTTTT
TRBV5-6	TRBD1	-	TRBJ1-6	14	CASSFGTGKSPLHF	TGTGCCAGCAGCTTCGGGACAGGTAAGTCACCCCTCCACTTT
TRBV29-1	TRBD2	-	TRBJ2-1	19	CSVEVPGLAEAAGYNEQFF	TGCAGCGTTGAAGTGCCGGGACTAGCGGAGGCGGCGGGCTACAATGAGCAGTTCTTC
TRBV5-6	TRBD1	-	TRBJ2-3	14	CASSLKQGSDTQYF	TGTGCCAGCAGCTTGAAACAGGGGAGCGATACGCAGTATTTT
TRBV28	TRBD1	-	TRBJ1-2	14	CASSRRGLVYGYTF	TGTGCCAGCAGTCGCAGGGGGCTGGTTTATGGCTACACCTTC
TRBV28	-	-	TRBJ1-1	13	CASSRGGNTEAFF	TGTGCCAGCAGTAGGGGGGGGAACACTGAAGCTTTCTTT
TRBV28	TRBD2	-	TRBJ2-7	13	CASSSSSGRAFYF	TGTGCCAGCAGTTCCTCTAGCGGGAGGGCCTTCTACTTC
TRBV30	TRBD2	-	TRBJ2-7	13	CAWRIAGAYEQYF	TGTGCCTGGAGGATAGCGGGAGCCTACGAGCAGTACTTC
TRBV28	-	-	TRBJ2-2	12	CASSFPPGELFF	TGTGCCAGCAGTTTTCCTCCGGGGGAGCTGTTTTTT
TRBV7-2	-	-	TRBJ1-3	15	CASSLAAGGGNTIYF	TGTGCCAGCAGCTTAGCGGCAGGTGGTGGAAACACCATATATTTT
TRBV28	TRBD2	-	TRBJ2-4	19	CASRPRLADSSLAKNIQYF	TGTGCCAGCAGGCCACGACTAGCGGACTCGTCCCTAGCCAAAAACATTCAGTACTTC
TRBV20-1	-	-	TRBJ1-3	11	CSAADPNTIYF	TGCAGTGCTGCCGACCCGAACACCATATATTTT
TRBV7-3	-	-	TRBJ2-3	16	CASSSRGREATDTQYF	TGTGCCAGCAGCTCAAGGGGGCGGGAGGCTACAGATACGCAGTATTTT
TRBV25-1	-	-	TRBJ1-2	17	CASRPGLDAGLVYGYTF	TGTGCCAGCAGACCTGGACTTGACGCCGGCCTCGTCTATGGCTACACCTTC
TRBV5-1	TRBD2	-	TRBJ2-1	16	CASSFSGRAEGFEQFF	TGCGCCAGCAGCTTTAGCGGGAGGGCTGAAGGGTTTGAGCAGTTCTTC
TRBV6-1	TRBD2	once	TRBJ2-7	15	CASRRTSGRVYEQYF	TGTGCCAGCAGGCGGACTAGCGGGAGGGTTTACGAGCAGTACTTC
TRBV6-5	-	few	TRBJ1-1	13	CASRRGMNTEAFF	TGTGCCAGCAGGAGGGGGATGAACACTGAAGCTTTCTTT
TRBV23-1	TRBD1	-	TRBJ2-6	18	CASSHTGTVVTGANVLTF	TGCGCCAGCAGTCACACCGGGACAGTCGTTACTGGGGCCAACGTCCTGACTTTC
TRBV7-9	TRBD1	-	TRBJ2-5	14	CASSSGTGEETQYF	TGTGCCAGCAGCTCCGGGACAGGGGAAGAGACCCAGTACTTC
TRBV11-2	TRBD2	-	TRBJ2-4	15	CASSLLADSKNIQYF	TGTGCCAGCAGCTTACTAGCGGATTCCAAAAACATTCAGTACTTC
TRBV6-1	-	-	TRBJ2-1	16	CASSALPTSSYNEQFF	TGTGCCAGCAGTGCCCTCCCCACGAGCTCCTACAATGAGCAGTTCTTC
TRBV30	-	-	TRBJ2-3	12	CAWSTATDTQYF	TGTGCCTGGAGTACCGCCACAGATACGCAGTATTTT
TRBV5-1	-	-	TRBJ1-1	15	CASSLYGGMNTEAFF	TGCGCCAGCAGCTTGTATGGCGGCATGAACACTGAAGCTTTCTTT
TRBV5-1	TRBD2	-	TRBJ2-1	16	CASSSTGTSRLNEQFF	TGCGCCAGCAGCTCCACCGGGACTAGCCGACTCAATGAGCAGTTCTTC
TRBV7-3	-	-	TRBJ1-1	15	CASSLGRNFNTEAFF	TGTGCCAGCAGCTTAGGGCGGAACTTTAACACTGAAGCTTTCTTT
TRBV28	-	-	TRBJ2-7	14	CASSLGGLGSEQYF	TGTGCCAGCAGTTTGGGGGGCTTAGGGAGCGAGCAGTACTTC
TRBV7-9	TRBD2	-	TRBJ2-3	19	CASSSWGGLADGSLDTQYF	TGTGCCAGCAGCTCCTGGGGGGGACTAGCGGACGGGAGTTTAGATACGCAGTATTTT
TRBV1	-	-	TRBJ1-2	18	CTSSQDSVLGTGANGYTF	TGCACCAGCAGCCAAGATTCGGTTTTAGGGACAGGGGCTAATGGCTACACCTTC
TRBV5-1	-	-	TRBJ1-1	17	CASSLGVTTGYNTEAFF	TGCGCCAGCAGCTTGGGAGTAACGACAGGATACAACACTGAAGCTTTCTTT
TRBV6-6	TRBD2	-	TRBJ2-7	16	CASSRLAGGPSYEQYF	TGTGCCAGCAGTCGTCTAGCGGGAGGGCCCTCCTACGAGCAGTACTTC
TRBV7-2	-	-	TRBJ1-5	15	CASSLAGVLGQPQHF	TGTGCCAGCAGCTTAGCAGGTGTCCTCGGGCAGCCCCAGCATTTT
TRBV5-1	-	-	TRBJ2-3	13	CASSLVGLDTQYF	TGCGCCAGCAGCTTGGTAGGGTTAGATACGCAGTATTTT
TRBV21-1	-	-	TRBJ2-7	21	CASSKMVLAGGSRIAPISRDF	TGTGCCAGCAGCAAAATGGTGTTGGCAGGGGGCTCCCGTATTGCCCCTATCTCGAGGGACTTC
TRBV18	TRBD2	-	TRBJ2-1	14	CASSPPMGGNEQFF	TGTGCCAGCTCACCACCGATGGGAGGGAATGAGCAGTTCTTC
TRBV5-6	TRBD2	-	TRBJ2-5	15	CASSPGTTSQETQYF	TGTGCCAGCAGCCCTGGGACTACTTCCCAAGAGACCCAGTACTTC
TRBV5-6	-	-	TRBJ2-2	16	CASSLVGGSNTGELFF	TGTGCCAGCAGCTTGGTGGGGGGTTCGAACACCGGGGAGCTGTTTTTT
TRBV2	TRBD2	-	TRBJ2-3	14	CASTPLAGTDTQYF	TGTGCCAGCACTCCCCTAGCGGGAACAGATACGCAGTATTTT
TRBV28	-	-	TRBJ1-1	14	CASRGILANTEAFF	TGTGCCTCCCGGGGCATCTTAGCGAACACTGAAGCTTTCTTT
TRBV10-3	-	-	TRBJ1-2	13	CAISDLPGYGYTF	TGTGCCATCAGTGATCTGCCGGGCTATGGCTACACCTTC
TRBV19	-	-	TRBJ1-5	16	CASSILGASSNQPQHF	TGTGCCAGTAGTATCCTTGGGGCGAGCAGCAATCAGCCCCAGCATTTT
TRBV15	-	few	TRBJ1-1	15	CATSRVVRDNTEAFF	TGTGCCACCAGCAGAGTGGTCAGGGACAACACTGAAGCTTTCTTT
TRBV5-4	TRBD2	-	TRBJ2-1	16	CASSWAGTSGSREQFF	TGTGCCAGCAGCTGGGCCGGGACTAGCGGGAGTCGTGAGCAGTTCTTC